The sequence of this T cell receptor beta chain was determined in a study of naive CD8 T cells in extremely preterm neonates. In the case of this clone: Antigen specificity is unknown.

Here immunoSEQ multiplex PCR was the method, and the copy in TCRdb shows in-frame clones only, minus some. Among around 25,000 clones listed, approximately 88% were seen once. This CDR3 contains 12 residues. From germline, CDR1 is ENHRY and CDR2 SYGVKD. V dropped 6 bases and J dropped 3 bases, with 6 bases sitting between them. Extremely preterm deliveries at 23-27 weeks of gestation provided the preterm samples. Sorted cells: live naive CD8+ T cells, CD45RA+CCR7+, Annexin V-negative. General study points: Relative to older groups, preterm infants had shorter, less trimmed CDR3s with fewer N additions. iChao1 richness was lowest in preterm neonates, significantly versus all ages.

The rearrangement joins TRBV10-3 to TRBJ2-4; D unresolved. Sequencing was performed on naive CD8+ T cells from cord blood. The sequence came from a boy who was born preterm. This chain's CDR3 is CAISGDKNIQYF. For the CDR3, the DNA is TGTGCCATCAGCGGAGACAAAAACATTCAGTACTTC.